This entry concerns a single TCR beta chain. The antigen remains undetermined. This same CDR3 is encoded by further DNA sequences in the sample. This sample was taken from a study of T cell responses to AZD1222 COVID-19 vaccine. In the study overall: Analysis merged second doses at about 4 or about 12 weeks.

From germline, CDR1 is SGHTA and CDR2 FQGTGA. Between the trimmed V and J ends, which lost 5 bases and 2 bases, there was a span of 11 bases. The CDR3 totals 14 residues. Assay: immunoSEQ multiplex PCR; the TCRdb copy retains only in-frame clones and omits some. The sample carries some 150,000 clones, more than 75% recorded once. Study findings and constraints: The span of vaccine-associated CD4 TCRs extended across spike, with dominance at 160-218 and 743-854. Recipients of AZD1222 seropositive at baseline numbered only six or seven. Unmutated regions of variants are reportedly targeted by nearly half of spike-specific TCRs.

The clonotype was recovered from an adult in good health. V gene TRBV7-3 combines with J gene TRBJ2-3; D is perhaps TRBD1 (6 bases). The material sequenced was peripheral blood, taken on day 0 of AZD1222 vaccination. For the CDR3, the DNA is TGTGCCAGCAGCCCGGACAGTCACACAGATACGCAGTATTTT. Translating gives CASSPDSHTDTQYF.